A selection of T cell receptor beta chains follows, all from one sample in a study of early T cells in non-severe SARS-CoV-2 infection. TCRdb processed the 5' RACE reads anew with MiXCR; each CDR3 protein has one entry. The sample records about 64,000 distinct CDR3 sequences, approximately 14% being singletons. Material: whole blood. The source is an adult who was a healthcare worker with PCR-confirmed SARS-CoV-2 infection or an uninfected control (not recorded which). Each CDR3 is given with its conserved first and last residue. D genes are given only for firm matches. Clone size is given for some rows only: seen once, a few or many times, or a class if the clone is expanded.

DNA,CDR3,J,D,V,size
TGTGCCAGCAGCTCCCAGGGGGGGGAGACCCAGTACTTC,CASSSQGGETQYF,TRBJ2-5,.,TRBV9,.
TGCGCCAGCAGCTTCCTGACAGGGTCTAATGAAAAACTGTTTTTT,CASSFLTGSNEKLFF,TRBJ1-4,TRBD1,TRBV5-1,.
TGTGCCAGCCGGAGACAGGGGGACAATTCACCCCTCCACTTT,CASRRQGDNSPLHF,TRBJ1-6,TRBD1,TRBV7-9,few
TGCGCCAGCAGCTTGGATCAGGGGACGAATTCACCCCTCCACTTT,CASSLDQGTNSPLHF,TRBJ1-6,.,TRBV5-1,many
TGTGCCAGCAGCCTCATAGGAGCAGGAGCGAACACTGAAGCTTTCTTT,CASSLIGAGANTEAFF,TRBJ1-1,.,TRBV12-3/TRBV12-4,.
TGTGCCAGCAGCCCAACCCCAGATAACTATGGCTACACCTTC,CASSPTPDNYGYTF,TRBJ1-2,.,TRBV7-2,few
TGTGCCAGTAGTCAACCGGGACTAGCGGGGGAGCCGGGAGAGACCCAGTACTTC,CASSQPGLAGEPGETQYF,TRBJ2-5,TRBD2,TRBV19,many
TGCAGCGTTGAAGACGCCGGACAGGTTGGGGCCAACGTCCTGACTTTC,CSVEDAGQVGANVLTF,TRBJ2-6,TRBD1,TRBV29-1,.
TGTGCCAGCAGCGCAGGGGGCGGTTATAATTCACCCCTCCACTTT,CASSAGGGYNSPLHF,TRBJ1-6,TRBD1,TRBV9,few
TGTGCCAGCAGCTTAAATGAGCAGTTCTTC,CASSLNEQFF,TRBJ2-1,.,TRBV11-3,.
TGTGCCAGCGTAGACAGGGACTACGAGCAGTACTTC,CASVDRDYEQYF,TRBJ2-7,TRBD1,TRBV2,.
TGCGCCAGCAGCTCCACAGGGGTGTCCTACAATGAGCAGTTCTTC,CASSSTGVSYNEQFF,TRBJ2-1,TRBD1,TRBV5-1,few
TGTGCCAGCAGCTTAGCGTTGGGGGATTCACCCCTCCACTTT,CASSLALGDSPLHF,TRBJ1-6,.,TRBV7-8,few
TGTGCCAGCAGTGAATACCGGGACAGGTCCTACGAGCAGTACTTC,CASSEYRDRSYEQYF,TRBJ2-7,TRBD1,TRBV6-1,.
TGCGCCAGCAGTCGTGAGCTGATGAACACTGAAGCTTTCTTT,CASSRELMNTEAFF,TRBJ1-1,.,TRBV5-1,.
TGTGCCAGCAGCTTTGACAAGAACACTGAAGCTTTCTTT,CASSFDKNTEAFF,TRBJ1-1,.,TRBV7-2,many
TGTGCCAGCAGTCCCCTCCGTTACTCTGGAAACACCATATATTTT,CASSPLRYSGNTIYF,TRBJ1-3,.,TRBV12-3/TRBV12-4,many
TGTGCCAGCAGCTTACGTGCGGGGGTTCTTGAGCAGTTCTTC,CASSLRAGVLEQFF,TRBJ2-1,TRBD2,TRBV11-3,.
TGTGCCAGCAGCTTAGGTGACATTAACTATGGCTACACCTTC,CASSLGDINYGYTF,TRBJ1-2,.,TRBV7-9,many
TGTGCCAGCAGACCTAGCGGGGGGGCCTGGGAGACCCAGTACTTC,CASRPSGGAWETQYF,TRBJ2-5,TRBD2,TRBV2,few
TGTGCCAGCAGTTACAAGGGGAATCAGCCCCAGCATTTT,CASSYKGNQPQHF,TRBJ1-5,.,TRBV6-2/TRBV6-3,few
TGCGCCAGCAGCATTCCCGGGACCTACAATGAGCAGTTCTTC,CASSIPGTYNEQFF,TRBJ2-1,.,TRBV5-1,few
TGTGCCAGCTCCGGGGGGGGACAGCCCCAGCATTTT,CASSGGGQPQHF,TRBJ1-5,.,TRBV12-3/TRBV12-4,few
TGCAGTGTAAATACCCCGGGGACAGCTAACTATGGCTACACCTTC,CSVNTPGTANYGYTF,TRBJ1-2,TRBD1,TRBV20-1,many
TGCGCCAGCAGCTCGGAGGGTTCGGACGAGCAGTACTTC,CASSSEGSDEQYF,TRBJ2-7,.,TRBV5-1,few
TGTGCCAGCAGCCCCCCGGGGGGCGTCGACAATGAGCAGTTCTTC,CASSPPGGVDNEQFF,TRBJ2-1,.,TRBV5-6,.
TGTGCCAGCAGTTGGGGAGACATACAGAACACTGAAGCTTTCTTT,CASSWGDIQNTEAFF,TRBJ1-1,.,TRBV6-6,few
TGTGCCAGCAGCTCCGGACAGGGATTTTCCTACGAGCAGTACTTC,CASSSGQGFSYEQYF,TRBJ2-7,TRBD1,TRBV7-2,.
TGTGCCAGCAGCCCGACCCTAGCGGGGGCGATCCAAGAGACCCAGTACTTC,CASSPTLAGAIQETQYF,TRBJ2-5,TRBD2,TRBV7-9,.
TGTGCCAGCACCGGACAGCCTATAGCCAAAAACATTCAGTACTTC,CASTGQPIAKNIQYF,TRBJ2-4,.,TRBV6-2/TRBV6-3,.
TGTGCCACCAGCAGAGATCTGGTATACAATGAGCAGTTCTTC,CATSRDLVYNEQFF,TRBJ2-1,.,TRBV15,few